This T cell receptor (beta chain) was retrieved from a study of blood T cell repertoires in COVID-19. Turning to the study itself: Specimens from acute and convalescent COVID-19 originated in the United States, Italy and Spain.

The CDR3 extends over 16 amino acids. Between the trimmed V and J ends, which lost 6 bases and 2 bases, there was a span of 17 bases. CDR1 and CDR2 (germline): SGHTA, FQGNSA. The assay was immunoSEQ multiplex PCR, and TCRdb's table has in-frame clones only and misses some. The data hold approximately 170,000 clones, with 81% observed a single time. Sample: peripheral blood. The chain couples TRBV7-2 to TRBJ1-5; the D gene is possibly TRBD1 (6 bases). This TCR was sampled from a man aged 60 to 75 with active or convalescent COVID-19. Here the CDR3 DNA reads TGTGCCAGCAGTATCGAAACAGGGCTAGGCAATCAGCCCCAGCATTTT. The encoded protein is CASSIETGLGNQPQHF.